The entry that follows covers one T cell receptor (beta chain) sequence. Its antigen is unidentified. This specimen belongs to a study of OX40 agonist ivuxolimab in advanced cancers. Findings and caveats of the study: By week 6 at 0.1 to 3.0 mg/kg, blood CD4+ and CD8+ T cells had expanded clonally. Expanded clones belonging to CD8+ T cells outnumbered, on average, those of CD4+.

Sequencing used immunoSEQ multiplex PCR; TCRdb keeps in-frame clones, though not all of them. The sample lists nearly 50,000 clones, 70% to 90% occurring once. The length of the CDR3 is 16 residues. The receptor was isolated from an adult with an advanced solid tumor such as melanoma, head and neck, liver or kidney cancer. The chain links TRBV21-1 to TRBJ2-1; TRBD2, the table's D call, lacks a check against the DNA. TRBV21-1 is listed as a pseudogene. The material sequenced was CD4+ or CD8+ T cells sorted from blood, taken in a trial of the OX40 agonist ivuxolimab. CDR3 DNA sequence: TGTGCCAGCACCGTGGGAGCTCCCAGCTCCTACAATGAGCAGTTCTTC. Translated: CASTVGAPSSYNEQFF.